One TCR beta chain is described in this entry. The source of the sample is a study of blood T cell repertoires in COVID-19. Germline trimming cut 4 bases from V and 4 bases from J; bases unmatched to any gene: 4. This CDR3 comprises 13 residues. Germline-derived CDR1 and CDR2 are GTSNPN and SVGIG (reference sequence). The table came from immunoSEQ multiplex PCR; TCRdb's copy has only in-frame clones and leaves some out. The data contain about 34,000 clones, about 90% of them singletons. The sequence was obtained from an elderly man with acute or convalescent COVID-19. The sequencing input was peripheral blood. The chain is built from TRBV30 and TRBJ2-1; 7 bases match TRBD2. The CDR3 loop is CAWTGGPYNEQFF. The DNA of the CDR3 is TGTGCCTGGACGGGGGGACCGTACAATGAGCAGTTCTTC.